This entry is about one TCR beta chain. The antigen is undetermined. This entry is derived from a study of cytomegalovirus exposure and HLA in healthy donors. Study-level findings and limits: In a later analysis, HLA-associated beta chains showed higher expansion and lower generation probabilities than comparable chains. In vitro confirmation showed three CMV-associated chains to be CMV antigen specific. Most sequenced TCRs were rare (though some public TCRs occurred in many donors). In an earlier analysis, most TCR beta V segments were productive about 87% or about 30% of the time.

The CDR3 sequence is 16 residues long. PCR amplification relied on 60 Vbeta primers (plus 13 Jbeta primers). Here immunoSEQ multiplex PCR was the method, and the copy in TCRdb shows in-frame clones only, minus some. The table shows 110,000 to 150,000 clones, with roughly 79% occurring only once. The TCR sequence derives from a woman in her sixties or seventies in good health and CMV-seropositive. The V gene is TRBV21-1, the J gene TRBJ1-5; TRBD1, the table's D call, was not compared with the DNA. TRBV21-1 is annotated as a pseudogene. The sequenced sample was PBMCs. CDR3 amino acids: CASLGPTVRMHQPQHF. Here the CDR3 DNA reads TGTGCCAGCTTGGGGCCCACCGTTCGAATGCATCAGCCCCAGCATTTT.